This entry describes one T cell receptor beta chain. Its antigen is unknown. TCRdb redid the calling of the 5' RACE reads with MiXCR, one entry per CDR3 protein. The repertoire consists of about 470,000 distinct CDR3 sequences, with around a sixth occurring once and the leading ten covering about 12%. Trimming removed 3 bases at V and 4 bases at J, with 16 bases between. The CDR3 totals 15 residues. The germline CDR1 and CDR2 sequences are SQVTM and ANQGSEA. The data were taken from a study of T-cell memory formation after mild COVID-19. Broader study findings: Prior to infection, memory already included some responding clones, suggesting cross-reactive memory joined.

The source is an adult woman who had mild COVID-19 (a few samples of this study predate the infection). Cell type and time point are not known. V gene TRBV29-1 combines with J gene TRBJ1-3; D possibly corresponds to TRBD1 (5 bases). The sequencing input was PBMCs or a T cell subset sorted from them (not recorded which). CDR3 DNA: TGCAGCGTTGACCTCAACGACAGTCCCGGAAACACCATATATTTT. It encodes CSVDLNDSPGNTIYF.